The 30 T cell receptor beta chains presented below share a single source sample, sequenced in a study of long-term antiretroviral therapy in people with HIV. Version v3.0 of the immunoSEQ assay ran at survey level. Assay: immunoSEQ multiplex PCR; the TCRdb copy retains only in-frame clones and omits some. The sample holds roughly 30,000 clones, around three quarters seen once. Sequencing was performed on unsorted PBMCs, taken 0.3 years after starting antiretroviral therapy. These receptors were obtained from a middle-aged man with HIV.

The V gene is TRBV7-2, the J gene TRBJ2-3; TRBD2 might be the D (5 bases). The CDR3 totals 15 residues. The germline V gene encodes CDR1 SGHTA and CDR2 FQGNSA. V was pared by 3 bases and J by 0 bases, with 10 bases between. The CDR3: CASSFSGLSTDTQYF. For the CDR3, the DNA is TGTGCCAGCAGCTTTTCCGGACTTAGCACAGATACGCAGTATTTT.

This clone was recorded only once. This sequence joins TRBV27 and TRBJ2-1, with 7 bases lining up with TRBD2. CDR3 length: 17 amino acids. Per the germline V gene, CDR1 is MNHEY and CDR2 is SMNVEV (reference sequence). The V segment lost 3 bases and the J segment 4 bases; nucleotides outside the gene matches: 12. The DNA of the CDR3 is TGTGCCAGCAGTTTCCGTTCGGTCAGCGGGGAGTACAATGAGCAGTTCTTC. Translation gives CASSFRSVSGEYNEQFF.

This clone has more than one count but fewer than ten. The gene calls are TRBV19 and TRBJ2-6; the D call may be TRBD1 or TRBD2 (5 bases each). The CDR3 spans 16 residues. Trimming took 4 bases from V and 0 from J, leaving 10 bases between them. Per germline, CDR1 LNHDA and CDR2 SQIVND (reference sequence). The CDR3 protein is CASSTGTDSGANVLTF. The CDR3 DNA is TGTGCCAGTAGTACTGGGACGGACTCTGGGGCCAACGTCCTGACTTTC.

The CDR3 coding sequence is TGCAGCGTTGCGGCGACAGTTAGAGGAGGCTACACCTTC. Its protein is CSVAATVRGGYTF. The rearrangement joins TRBV29-1 to TRBJ1-2; D is possibly TRBD1 (5 bases). This CDR3 spans 13 amino acids. CDR1 is SQVTM, CDR2 ANQGSEA, per germline. Trimming left V 4 bases short and J 8 bases short, with 17 bases between.

The J gene is TRBJ2-1, the V gene TRBV7-8, with D possibly matching TRBD2 (5 bases). The CDR3 is 15 amino acids. CDR1 and CDR2 from the germline V gene are SGHVS and FQNEAQ. Trimming shortened V by 5 bases and J by 3 bases, and 14 bases separated the two germline ends. The CDR3 here is CASSVLEPRYNEQFF. The CDR3 coding sequence is TGTGCCAGCAGCGTACTAGAGCCGCGCTACAATGAGCAGTTCTTC.

J is TRBJ1-5 and V is TRBV5-1; D is ambiguous. The V gene's germline CDR1 is SGHRS and CDR2 YFSETQ. The CDR3 runs to 13 residues. V shed 0 bases and J shed 4 bases, with 5 bases lying between them. CDR3 sequence (DNA): TGCGCCAGCAGCTTGGACAGTAATCAGCCCCAGCATTTT. Protein product: CASSLDSNQPQHF.

The chain recombines TRBV7-2 with TRBJ1-6; weak D call: TRBD1 (5 bases). The V end was cut by 2 bases, the J end by 8 bases, with 13 bases between. Germline values: CDR1 SGHTA, CDR2 FQGNSA. The CDR3 spans 15 residues. The CDR3 here is CASSLTGRIYSPLHF. CDR3 DNA sequence: TGTGCCAGCAGCTTAACGGGACGGATTTATTCACCCCTCCACTTT.

J is TRBJ1-4 and V is TRBV10-3, with D unresolved. Germline CDR1 and CDR2: ENHRY and SYGVKD. V was clipped by 2 bases and J by 7 bases, with 11 bases between them. CDR3 length equals 14 residues. The CDR3 DNA reads as TGTGCCATCAGTGAGGTCAGCGTCGGTGAAAAACTGTTTTTT. This sequence encodes CAISEVSVGEKLFF.

The chain uses TRBV11-2 and TRBJ2-1, with TRBD2 matching 9 bases. This CDR3 contains 16 residues. The germline V gene has CDR1 SGHAT and CDR2 FQNNGV. With V trimmed by 3 bases and J by 2 bases, 5 bases remained unmatched. In DNA form, the CDR3 reads TGTGCCAGCAGCTTCGGGCCTAGCGGGGCCTACAATGAGCAGTTCTTC. This sequence encodes CASSFGPSGAYNEQFF. Based on the CDR3 plus reference TRBV11-2 and TRBJ2-1, the full variable domain is EAGVAQSPRYKIIEKRQSVAFWCNPISGHATLYWYQQILGQGPKLLIQFQNNGVVDDSQLPKDRFSAERLKGVDSTLKIQPAKLEDSAVYLCASSFGPSGAYNEQFFGPGTRLTVL.

The J gene is TRBJ1-5, the V gene TRBV5-1; D gene unclear. The germline CDR1 and CDR2 sequences are SGHRS and YFSETQ. The CDR3 loop spans 16 amino acids. The ends were cut back, 2 bases at V and 0 bases at J, with 12 bases in the middle. The chain's CDR3 is CASSFTEAGSNQPQHF. The CDR3 region has the DNA TGCGCCAGCAGCTTTACAGAAGCGGGTAGCAATCAGCCCCAGCATTTT.

The chain carries TRBV19 and TRBJ1-6; the match to TRBD1 covers 8 bases. V was pared by 3 bases and J by 14 bases, with 6 bases of the junction left unmatched. There are 13 residues in the CDR3. Germline values: CDR1 LNHDA, CDR2 SQIVND (reference sequence). This CDR3 reads CASSIGQGRALHF. In nucleotides, the CDR3 is TGTGCCAGTAGTATTGGACAGGGTAGGGCCCTCCACTTT. Based on the CDR3 plus reference TRBV19 and TRBJ1-6, the full variable domain is DGGITQSPKYLFRKEGQNVTLSCEQNLNHDAMYWYRQDPGQGLRLIYYSQIVNDFQKGDIAEGYSVSREKKESFPLTVTSAQKNPTAFYLCASSIGQGRALHFGNGTRLTVT.

The chain combines TRBV4-1 with TRBJ2-2; D is perhaps TRBD1 (8 bases). CDR1 and CDR2 from the germline V gene are MGHRA and YSYEKL. V was clipped by 4 bases and J by 4 bases, with 16 bases between them. The CDR3 is 16 residues long. CDR3 sequence: CASSRGQGGSTGELFF. CDR3 DNA: TGCGCCAGCAGCCGCGGACAGGGAGGGAGCACCGGGGAGCTGTTTTTT.

This chain joins TRBV5-6 and TRBJ2-5, with D uncertain. Germline CDR1 and CDR2: SGHDT and YYEEEE. Deletions cut 3 bases from V and 5 bases from J, with 11 bases between. The CDR3 covers 13 residues. The CDR3 region has the DNA TGTGCCAGCAGCTGGGTCTATTTGGAGACCCAGTACTTC. Translating it yields CASSWVYLETQYF.

The chain uses TRBV18 and TRBJ2-2; no reliable D call. The CDR3 has 17 amino acids. V gave up 2 bases and J gave up 6 bases, with 19 bases separating them. Germline loops: CDR1 KGHSH, CDR2 LQKENI. The CDR3 sequence: CASSPVRWEWTPGELFF. In DNA, the CDR3 is TGTGCCAGCTCACCAGTCAGGTGGGAATGGACCCCCGGGGAGCTGTTTTTT.

The J gene is TRBJ1-2, the V gene TRBV7-2; D unclear. The germline V gene has CDR1 SGHTA and CDR2 FQGNSA. V lost 4 bases and J lost 4, with 4 bases in between. The CDR3 runs to 11 residues. CDR3 amino acids: CASSSVYGYTF. CDR3 coding DNA: TGTGCCAGCAGCTCGGTCTATGGCTACACCTTC.

V is TRBV28 and J is TRBJ2-2; D tentatively fits TRBD1 or TRBD2 (5 bases each). Germline V lookup: CDR1 MDHEN, CDR2 SYDVKM. The CDR3 has 14 residues. Trimming took off 8 bases at V and 1 base at J, with 11 bases between the two ends. CDR3 region: CASWDRMNTGELFF. DNA of the CDR3: TGTGCCAGCTGGGACCGAATGAACACCGGGGAGCTGTTTTTT.

The rearrangement uses TRBV28 and TRBJ1-4; TRBD1 aligns across 11 bases. CDR1 is MDHEN and CDR2 is SYDVKM in the germline V gene. V shed 6 bases and J 4 bases; nucleotides not matched to a gene: 7. The CDR3 loop spans 16 amino acids. CDR3 nucleotides: TGTGCCAGCAGCTCCGGGACAGGGGGTTTTAATGAAAAACTGTTTTTT. Translating it yields CASSSGTGGFNEKLFF.

The CDR3 sequence is CASSPGTGLAKNIQYF. CDR3 sequence (DNA): TGTGCCAGCAGTCCGGGGACAGGGCTAGCCAAAAACATTCAGTACTTC. This chain uses TRBV28 with TRBJ2-4; 9 nucleotides align to TRBD1. The CDR3 length is 16 residues. V lost 5 bases and J lost 0; bases outside the gene matches: 5. Germline V gene lookup returns CDR1 MDHEN and CDR2 SYDVKM. Looking up the rest from reference TRBV28 and TRBJ2-4 gives the full variable domain: DVKVTQSSRYLVKRTGEKVFLECVQDMDHENMFWYRQDPGLGLRLIYFSYDVKMKEKGDIPEGYSVSREKKERFSLILESASTNQTSMYLCASSPGTGLAKNIQYFGAGTRLSVL.

The chain couples TRBV4-3 to TRBJ2-3; 7 positions match TRBD2. The CDR3 length is 14 residues. With V trimmed by 4 bases and J by 7 bases, 8 bases remained unmatched. Germline CDR1 reads LGHNA; CDR2 reads YSLEER. CDR3 region: CASSPGQRGHTQYF. CDR3 coding DNA: TGCGCCAGCAGCCCCGGGCAGCGGGGACATACGCAGTATTTT.

V is TRBV28 and J is TRBJ2-1; possible D gene TRBD2, 7 bases. V was pared by 5 bases and J by 12 bases, with 17 bases between. Germline V CDR1 and CDR2: MDHEN, SYDVKM. This CDR3 region has 13 residues. The CDR3 sequence is CASSTLGGGRQFF. The CDR3 region has the DNA TGTGCCAGCAGTACCCTAGGGGGAGGGAGGCAGTTCTTC.

The V and J genes are TRBV7-2 and TRBJ1-4, with 7 nucleotides matching TRBD1. The ends lost 1 base at V and 4 bases at J; junction bases unmatched: 3. The germline CDR1 and CDR2 sequences are SGHTA and FQGNSA. The CDR3 consists of 15 residues. The chain's CDR3 is CASSLEWDSNEKLFF. Written as DNA, the CDR3 is TGTGCCAGCAGCTTAGAGTGGGACAGTAATGAAAAACTGTTTTTT.

J is TRBJ2-1 and V is TRBV18; 11 bases map to TRBD2. J was trimmed by 10 bases and V by 2 bases; bases with no gene match: 1. CDR1 KGHSH and CDR2 LQKENI come from the germline V gene. This CDR3 has 13 residues. The CDR3 spells CASSPRLAGEQFF. In nucleotides, the CDR3 is TGTGCCAGCTCACCAAGACTAGCGGGGGAGCAGTTCTTC.

V gene TRBV14 combines with J gene TRBJ2-5; D might be TRBD1 or TRBD2, each matching 6 bases. Looked up from germline, CDR1 is SGHDN and CDR2 is FVKESK. The CDR3 consists of 12 residues. Trimming took off 1 base at V and 9 bases at J, with 9 bases between the two ends. CDR3 region: CASSQGRGAQYF. CDR3 bases: TGTGCCAGCAGCCAAGGGAGGGGGGCCCAGTACTTC.

The chain combines TRBV7-9 with TRBJ2-1; no definite D call. The V end was cut by 4 bases, the J end by 6 bases, with 10 bases between. This CDR3 contains 13 residues. CDR1 is SEHNR, CDR2 FQNEAQ, per germline (reference sequence). Written as DNA, the CDR3 is TGTGCCAGCAGCTCCCTATCGACCAATGAGCAGTTCTTC. It codes for CASSSLSTNEQFF.

This chain uses TRBV13 with TRBJ1-2; 11 nucleotides match TRBD1. The CDR3 consists of 15 residues. The V segment lost 5 bases and the J segment 8 bases; nucleotides outside the gene matches: 10. Germline V gene sequence: CDR1 PRHDT, CDR2 FYEKMQ (reference sequence). The CDR3 DNA sequence: TGTGCCAGCAGCCCGGGACAGGGGGACTTTGGGGGCTACACCTTC. It translates to CASSPGQGDFGGYTF.

The genes are TRBV2 and TRBJ1-1, with D possibly matching TRBD1 (6 bases). V was cut by 7 bases and J by 1 base, with 10 bases left in between. The CDR3 length is 13 residues. CDR1 is SNHLY, CDR2 FYNNEI, per germline. The chain's CDR3 is CASNPQGNTEAFF. CDR3 coding DNA: TGTGCCAGCAATCCACAGGGGAACACTGAAGCTTTCTTT. Together with reference TRBV2 and TRBJ1-1, the CDR3 gives the full variable domain: EPEVTQTPSHQVTQMGQEVILRCVPISNHLYFYWYRQILGQKVEFLVSFYNNEISEKSEIFDDQFSVERPDGSNFTLKIRSTKLEDSAMYFCASNPQGNTEAFFGQGTRLTVV.

The J gene is TRBJ1-4, the V gene TRBV5-6; a weak D match, TRBD1 (6 bases). Germline CDR1 and CDR2: SGHDT and YYEEEE. This CDR3 spans 15 amino acids. Trimming left V 3 bases short and J 8 bases short, with 17 bases between. The CDR3 loop reads CASSWTQGAGEKLFF. CDR3 nucleotide sequence: TGTGCCAGCAGCTGGACACAGGGTGCGGGAGAAAAACTGTTTTTT. The complete variable domain, with remaining parts taken from reference TRBV5-6 and TRBJ1-4, reads DAGVTQSPTHLIKTRGQQVTLRCSPKSGHDTVSWYQQALGQGPQFIFQYYEEEERQRGNFPDRFSGHQFPNYSSELNVNALLLGDSALYLCASSWTQGAGEKLFFGSGTQLSVL.

The rearrangement links TRBV5-4 to TRBJ2-7, with 7 bases fitting TRBD2. The CDR3 length is 16 residues. The germline CDR1 and CDR2 sequences are SGHNT and YYREEE (reference sequence). The V gene end was trimmed by 4 bases and the J gene end by 3 bases; junction bases not matched to a gene: 13. CDR3 nucleotide sequence: TGTGCCAGCAGCCCCGGGGGGAGAGGGCCGGACTACGAGCAGTACTTC. Residues: CASSPGGRGPDYEQYF.

J is TRBJ1-6 and V is TRBV4-1; the D is unclear. Trimming removed 3 bases at V and 12 bases at J, with 9 bases between. From germline, CDR1 is MGHRA and CDR2 YSYEKL. This CDR3 has 12 amino acids. CDR3 sequence (DNA): TGCGCCAGCAGCCAGGATGTCGGACCCCTCCACTTT. Protein product: CASSQDVGPLHF.

The chain uses TRBV28 and TRBJ2-3; D not resolved. The CDR3 extends over 13 amino acids. Germline CDR1 and CDR2: MDHEN and SYDVKM. Trimming shortened V by 6 bases and J by 0 bases, and 7 bases separated the two germline ends. The CDR3 nucleotides are TGTGCCAGCAGCCAAGGAAGCACAGATACGCAGTATTTT. Translated, it gives CASSQGSTDTQYF.